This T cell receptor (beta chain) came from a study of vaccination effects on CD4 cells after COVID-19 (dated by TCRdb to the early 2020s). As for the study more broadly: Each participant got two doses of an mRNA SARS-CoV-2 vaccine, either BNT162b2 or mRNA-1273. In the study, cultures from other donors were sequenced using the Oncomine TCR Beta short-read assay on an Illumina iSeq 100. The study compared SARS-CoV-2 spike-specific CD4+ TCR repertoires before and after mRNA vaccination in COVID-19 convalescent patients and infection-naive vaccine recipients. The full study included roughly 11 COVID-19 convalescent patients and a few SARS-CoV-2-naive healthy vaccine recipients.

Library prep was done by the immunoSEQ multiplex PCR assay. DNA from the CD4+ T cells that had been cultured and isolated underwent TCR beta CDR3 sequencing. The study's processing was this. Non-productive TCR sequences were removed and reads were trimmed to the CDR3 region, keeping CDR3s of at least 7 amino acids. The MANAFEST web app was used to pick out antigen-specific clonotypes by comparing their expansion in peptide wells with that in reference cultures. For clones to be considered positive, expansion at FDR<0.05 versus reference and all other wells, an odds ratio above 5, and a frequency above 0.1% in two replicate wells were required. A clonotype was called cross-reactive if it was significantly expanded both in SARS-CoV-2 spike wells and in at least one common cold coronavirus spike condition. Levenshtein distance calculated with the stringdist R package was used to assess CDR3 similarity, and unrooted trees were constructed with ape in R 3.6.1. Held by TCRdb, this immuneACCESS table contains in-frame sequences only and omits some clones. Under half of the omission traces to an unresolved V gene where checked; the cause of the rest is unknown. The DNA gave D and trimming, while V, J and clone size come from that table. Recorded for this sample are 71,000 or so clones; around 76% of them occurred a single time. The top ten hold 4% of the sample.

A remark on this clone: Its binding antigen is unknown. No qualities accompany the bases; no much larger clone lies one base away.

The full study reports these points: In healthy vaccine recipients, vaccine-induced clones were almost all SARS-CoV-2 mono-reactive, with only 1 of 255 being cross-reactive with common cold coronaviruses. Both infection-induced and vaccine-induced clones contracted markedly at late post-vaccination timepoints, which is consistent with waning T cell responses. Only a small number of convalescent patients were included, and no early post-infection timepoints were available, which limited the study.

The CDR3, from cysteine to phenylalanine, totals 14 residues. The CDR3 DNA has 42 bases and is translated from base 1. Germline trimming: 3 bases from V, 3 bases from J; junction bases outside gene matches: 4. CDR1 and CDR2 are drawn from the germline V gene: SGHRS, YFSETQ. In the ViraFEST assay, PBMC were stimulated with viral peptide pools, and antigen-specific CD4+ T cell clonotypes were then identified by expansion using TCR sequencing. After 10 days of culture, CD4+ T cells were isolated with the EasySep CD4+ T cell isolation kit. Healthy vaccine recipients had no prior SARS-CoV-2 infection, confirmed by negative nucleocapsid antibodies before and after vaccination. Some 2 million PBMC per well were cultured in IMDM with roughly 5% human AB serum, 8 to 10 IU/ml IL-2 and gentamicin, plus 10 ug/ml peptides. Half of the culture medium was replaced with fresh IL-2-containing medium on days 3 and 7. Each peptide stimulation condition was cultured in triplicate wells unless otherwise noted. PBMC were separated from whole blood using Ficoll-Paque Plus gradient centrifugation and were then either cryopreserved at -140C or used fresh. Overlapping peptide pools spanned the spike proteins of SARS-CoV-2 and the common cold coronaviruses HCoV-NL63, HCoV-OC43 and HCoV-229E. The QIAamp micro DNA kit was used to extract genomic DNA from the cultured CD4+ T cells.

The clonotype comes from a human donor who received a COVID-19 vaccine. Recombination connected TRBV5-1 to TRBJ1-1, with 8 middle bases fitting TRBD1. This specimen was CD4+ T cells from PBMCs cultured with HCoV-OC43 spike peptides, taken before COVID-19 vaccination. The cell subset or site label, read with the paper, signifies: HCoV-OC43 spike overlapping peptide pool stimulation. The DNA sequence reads TGCGCCAGCAGCTCCAGGGGGCAGGACACTGAAGCTTTCTTT. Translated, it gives CASSSRGQDTEAFF.